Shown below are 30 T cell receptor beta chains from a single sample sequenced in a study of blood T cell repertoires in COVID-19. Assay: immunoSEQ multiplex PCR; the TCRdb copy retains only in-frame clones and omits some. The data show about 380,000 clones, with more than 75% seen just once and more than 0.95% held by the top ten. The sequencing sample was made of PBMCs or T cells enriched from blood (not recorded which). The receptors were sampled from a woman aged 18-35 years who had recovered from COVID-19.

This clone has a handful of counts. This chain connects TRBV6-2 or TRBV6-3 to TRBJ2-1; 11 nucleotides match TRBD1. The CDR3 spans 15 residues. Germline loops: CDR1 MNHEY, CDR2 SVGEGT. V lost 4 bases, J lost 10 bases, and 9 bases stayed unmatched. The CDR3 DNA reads TGTGCCAGCAGTTCCTGGGACAGGGGGATTTACGAGCAGTTCTTC. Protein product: CASSSWDRGIYEQFF.

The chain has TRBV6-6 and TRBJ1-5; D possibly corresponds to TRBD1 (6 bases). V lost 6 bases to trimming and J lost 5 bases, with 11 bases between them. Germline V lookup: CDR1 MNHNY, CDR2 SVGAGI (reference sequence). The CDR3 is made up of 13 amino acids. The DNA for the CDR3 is TGTGCCAGCAGGGTACAGGGAGATCAGCCCCAGCATTTT. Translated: CASRVQGDQPQHF.

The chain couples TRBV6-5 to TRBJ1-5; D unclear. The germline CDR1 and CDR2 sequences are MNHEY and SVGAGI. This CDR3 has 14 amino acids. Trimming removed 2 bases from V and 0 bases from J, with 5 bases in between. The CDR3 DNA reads TGTGCCAGCAGTTACGACACTAGCAATCAGCCCCAGCATTTT. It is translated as CASSYDTSNQPQHF.

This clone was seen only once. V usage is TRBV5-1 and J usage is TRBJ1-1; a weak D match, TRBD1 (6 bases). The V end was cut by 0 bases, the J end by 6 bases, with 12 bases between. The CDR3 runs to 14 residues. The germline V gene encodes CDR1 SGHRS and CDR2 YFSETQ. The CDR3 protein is CASSLVQGRPEAFF. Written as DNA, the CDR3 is TGCGCCAGCAGCTTGGTACAGGGAAGGCCTGAAGCTTTCTTT. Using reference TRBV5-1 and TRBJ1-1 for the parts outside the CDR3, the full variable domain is KAGVTQTPRYLIKTRGQQVTLSCSPISGHRSVSWYQQTPGQGLQFLFEYFSETQRNKGNFPGRFSGRQFSNSRSEMNVSTLELGDSALYLCASSLVQGRPEAFFGQGTRLTVV.

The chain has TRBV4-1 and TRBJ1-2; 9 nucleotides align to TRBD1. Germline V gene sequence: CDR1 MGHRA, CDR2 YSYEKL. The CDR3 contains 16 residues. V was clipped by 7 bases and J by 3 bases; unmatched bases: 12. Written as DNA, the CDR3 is TGCGCCAGCACCACTCCTTCGGGGGACAGGGACTATGGCTACACCTTC. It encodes CASTTPSGDRDYGYTF.

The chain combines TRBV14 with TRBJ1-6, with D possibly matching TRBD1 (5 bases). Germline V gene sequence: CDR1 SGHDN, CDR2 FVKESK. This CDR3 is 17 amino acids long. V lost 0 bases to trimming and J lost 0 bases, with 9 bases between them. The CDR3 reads CASSQDAGLSYNSPLHF. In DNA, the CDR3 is TGTGCCAGCAGCCAAGATGCGGGGCTCTCCTATAATTCACCCCTCCACTTT.

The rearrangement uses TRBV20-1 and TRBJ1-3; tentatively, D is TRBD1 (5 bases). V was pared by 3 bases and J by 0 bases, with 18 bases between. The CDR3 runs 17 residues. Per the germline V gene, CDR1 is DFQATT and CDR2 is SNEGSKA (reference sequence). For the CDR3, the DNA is TGCAGTGCTAGTTCCCGAGCGGGACTTCTCTCTGGAAACACCATATATTTT. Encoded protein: CSASSRAGLLSGNTIYF.

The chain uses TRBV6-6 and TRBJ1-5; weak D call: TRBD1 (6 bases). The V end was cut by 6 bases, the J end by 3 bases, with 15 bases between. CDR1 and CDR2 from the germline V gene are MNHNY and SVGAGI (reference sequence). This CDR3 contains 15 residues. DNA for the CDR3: TGTGCCAGCAGAGATGGACAGTCTCCCAATCAGCCCCAGCATTTT. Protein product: CASRDGQSPNQPQHF.

CDR3: CAWSYQRTDTQYF. The DNA of the CDR3 is TGTGCCTGGAGCTATCAGAGGACAGATACGCAGTATTTT. The rearrangement links TRBV30 to TRBJ2-3; D gene ambiguous. V gave up 3 bases and J gave up 3 bases, with 10 bases separating them. The length of the CDR3 is 13 residues. From germline, CDR1 is GTSNPN and CDR2 SVGIG (reference sequence).

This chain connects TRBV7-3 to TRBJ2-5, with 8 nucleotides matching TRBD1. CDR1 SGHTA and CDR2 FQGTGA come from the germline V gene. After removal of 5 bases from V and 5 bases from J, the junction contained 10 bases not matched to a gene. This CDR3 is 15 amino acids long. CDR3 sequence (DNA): TGTGCCAGCAGCCCAGACGCCAACAGGGGGGAGACCCAGTACTTC. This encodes CASSPDANRGETQYF.

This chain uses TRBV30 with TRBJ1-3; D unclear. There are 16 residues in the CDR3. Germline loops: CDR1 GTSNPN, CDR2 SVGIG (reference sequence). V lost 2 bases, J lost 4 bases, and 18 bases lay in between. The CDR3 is CAWSFMPGERGNTIYF. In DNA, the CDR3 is TGTGCCTGGAGTTTTATGCCGGGAGAGAGAGGAAACACCATATATTTT.

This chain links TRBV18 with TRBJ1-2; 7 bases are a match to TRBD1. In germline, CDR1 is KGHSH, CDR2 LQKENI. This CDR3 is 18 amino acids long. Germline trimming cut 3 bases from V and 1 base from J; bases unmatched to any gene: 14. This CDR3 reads CASSPLNDGTVLNYGYTF. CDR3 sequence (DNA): TGTGCCAGCTCACCCCTAAATGATGGGACAGTACTTAACTATGGCTACACCTTC.

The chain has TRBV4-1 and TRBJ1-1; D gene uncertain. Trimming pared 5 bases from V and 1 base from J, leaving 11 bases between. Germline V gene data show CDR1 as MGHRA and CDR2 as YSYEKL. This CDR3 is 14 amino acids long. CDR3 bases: TGCGCCAGCAGCTTCGCCAGAGGGAACACTGAAGCTTTCTTT. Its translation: CASSFARGNTEAFF.

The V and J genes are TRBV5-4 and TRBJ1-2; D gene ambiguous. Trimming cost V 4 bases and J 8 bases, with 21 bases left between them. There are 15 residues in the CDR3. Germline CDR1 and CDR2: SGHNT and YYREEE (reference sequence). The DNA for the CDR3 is TGTGCCAGCAGCCCCTCGATTGCGGAGACGGAAGGCTACACCTTC. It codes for CASSPSIAETEGYTF.

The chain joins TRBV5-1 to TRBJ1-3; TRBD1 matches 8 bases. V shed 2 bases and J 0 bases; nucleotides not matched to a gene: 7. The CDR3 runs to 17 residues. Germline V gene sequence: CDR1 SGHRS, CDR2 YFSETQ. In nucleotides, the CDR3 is TGCGCCAGCAGCTTTGTGGGACAGGCTCGCTCTGGAAACACCATATATTTT. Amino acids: CASSFVGQARSGNTIYF.

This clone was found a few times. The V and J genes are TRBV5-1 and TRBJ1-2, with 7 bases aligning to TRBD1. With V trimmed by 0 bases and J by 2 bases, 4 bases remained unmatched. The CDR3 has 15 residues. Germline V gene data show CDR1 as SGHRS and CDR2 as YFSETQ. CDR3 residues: CASSLGEQGNYGYTF. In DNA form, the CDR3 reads TGCGCCAGCAGCTTGGGTGAACAGGGGAACTATGGCTACACCTTC.

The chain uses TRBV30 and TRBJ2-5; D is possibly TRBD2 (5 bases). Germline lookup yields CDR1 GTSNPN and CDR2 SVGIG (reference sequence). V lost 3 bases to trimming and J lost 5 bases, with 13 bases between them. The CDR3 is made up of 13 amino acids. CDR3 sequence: CAWSAATKETQYF. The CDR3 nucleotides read TGTGCCTGGAGCGCAGCGACTAAGGAGACCCAGTACTTC. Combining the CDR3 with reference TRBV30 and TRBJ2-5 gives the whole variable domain SQTIHQWPATLVQPVGSPLSLECTVEGTSNPNLYWYRQAAGRGLQLLFYSVGIGQISSEVPQNLSASRPQDRQFILSSKKLLLSDSGFYLCAWSAATKETQYFGPGTRLLVL.

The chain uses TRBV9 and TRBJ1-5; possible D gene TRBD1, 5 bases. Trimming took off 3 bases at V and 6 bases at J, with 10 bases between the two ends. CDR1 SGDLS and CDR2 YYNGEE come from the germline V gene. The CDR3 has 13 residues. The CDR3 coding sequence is TGTGCCAGCAGCGAAGGACACACTCAGCCCCAGCATTTT. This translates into CASSEGHTQPQHF.

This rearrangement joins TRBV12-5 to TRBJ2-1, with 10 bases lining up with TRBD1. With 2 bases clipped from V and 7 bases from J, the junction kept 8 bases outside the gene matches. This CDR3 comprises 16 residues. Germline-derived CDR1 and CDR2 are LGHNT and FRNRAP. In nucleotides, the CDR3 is TGTGCTAGTGGTTTGTCCCGGGACAGGGGATGGAATGAGCAGTTCTTC. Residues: CASGLSRDRGWNEQFF.

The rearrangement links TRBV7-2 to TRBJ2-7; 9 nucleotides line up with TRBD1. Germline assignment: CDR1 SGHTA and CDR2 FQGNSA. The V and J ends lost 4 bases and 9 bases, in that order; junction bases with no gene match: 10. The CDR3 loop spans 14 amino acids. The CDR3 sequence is CASSSRQGGERQYF. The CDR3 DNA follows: TGTGCCAGCAGCTCGCGACAGGGGGGAGAACGGCAGTACTTC.

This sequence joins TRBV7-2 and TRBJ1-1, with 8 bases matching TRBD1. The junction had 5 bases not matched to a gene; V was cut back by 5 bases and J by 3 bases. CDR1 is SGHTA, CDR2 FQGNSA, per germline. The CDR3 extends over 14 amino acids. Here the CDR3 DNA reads TGTGCCAGCAGCGGAGGACAGGGCTACACTGAAGCTTTCTTT. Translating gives CASSGGQGYTEAFF.

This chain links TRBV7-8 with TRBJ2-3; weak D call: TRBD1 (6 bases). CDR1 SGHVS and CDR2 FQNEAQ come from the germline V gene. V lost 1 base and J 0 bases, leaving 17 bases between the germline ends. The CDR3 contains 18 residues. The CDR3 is CASSLGFKDSISTDTQYF. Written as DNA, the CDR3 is TGTGCCAGCAGCTTAGGGTTCAAGGACAGCATTAGCACAGATACGCAGTATTTT.

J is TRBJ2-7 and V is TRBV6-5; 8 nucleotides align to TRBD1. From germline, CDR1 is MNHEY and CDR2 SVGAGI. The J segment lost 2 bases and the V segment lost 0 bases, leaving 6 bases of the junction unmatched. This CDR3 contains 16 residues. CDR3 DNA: TGTGCCAGCAGTTACTCCTTCGGGACAGGTCCCTACGAGCAGTACTTC. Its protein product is CASSYSFGTGPYEQYF.

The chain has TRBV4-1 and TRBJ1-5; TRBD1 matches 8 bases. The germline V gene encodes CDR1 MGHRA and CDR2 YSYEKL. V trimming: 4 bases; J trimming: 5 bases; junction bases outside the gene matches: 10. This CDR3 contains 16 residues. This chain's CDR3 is CASSRMQQGVHQPQHF. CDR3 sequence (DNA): TGCGCCAGCAGCCGGATGCAACAGGGGGTCCATCAGCCCCAGCATTTT.

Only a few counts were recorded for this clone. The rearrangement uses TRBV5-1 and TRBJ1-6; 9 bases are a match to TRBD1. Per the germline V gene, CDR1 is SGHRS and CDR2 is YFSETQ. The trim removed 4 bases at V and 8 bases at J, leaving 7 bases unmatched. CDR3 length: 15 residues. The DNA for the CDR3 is TGCGCCAGCAGCGTCACAGGGGGCTGGGATTCACCCCTCCACTTT. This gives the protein CASSVTGGWDSPLHF.

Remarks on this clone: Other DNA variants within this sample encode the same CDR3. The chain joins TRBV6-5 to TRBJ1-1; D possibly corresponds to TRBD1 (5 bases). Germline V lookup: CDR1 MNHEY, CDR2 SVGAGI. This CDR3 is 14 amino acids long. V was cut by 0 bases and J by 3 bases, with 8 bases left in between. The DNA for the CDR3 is TGTGCCAGCAGTTACTCGGGGGGGGACACTGAAGCTTTCTTT. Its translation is CASSYSGGDTEAFF.

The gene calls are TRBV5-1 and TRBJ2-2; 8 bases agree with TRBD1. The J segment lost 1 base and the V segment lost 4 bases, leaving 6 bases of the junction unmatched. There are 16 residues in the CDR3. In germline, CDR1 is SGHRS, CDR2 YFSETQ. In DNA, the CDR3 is TGCGCCAGCAGCGTAATGGGACAGGTGAACACCGGGGAGCTGTTTTTT. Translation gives CASSVMGQVNTGELFF.

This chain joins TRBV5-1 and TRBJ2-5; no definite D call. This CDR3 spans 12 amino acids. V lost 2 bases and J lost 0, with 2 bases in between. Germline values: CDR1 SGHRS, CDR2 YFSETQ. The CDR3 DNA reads TGCGCCAGCAGCTTCGACCAAGAGACCCAGTACTTC. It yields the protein CASSFDQETQYF.

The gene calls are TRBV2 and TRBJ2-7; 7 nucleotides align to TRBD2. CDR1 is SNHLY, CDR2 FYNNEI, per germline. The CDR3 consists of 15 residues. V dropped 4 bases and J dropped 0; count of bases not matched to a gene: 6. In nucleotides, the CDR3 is TGTGCCAGCAGTGTTACTAGCGCTATCTCCTACGAGCAGTACTTC. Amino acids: CASSVTSAISYEQYF.

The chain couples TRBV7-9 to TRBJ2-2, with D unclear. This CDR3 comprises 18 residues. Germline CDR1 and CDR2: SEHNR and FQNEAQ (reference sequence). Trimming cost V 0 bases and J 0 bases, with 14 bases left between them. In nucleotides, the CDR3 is TGTGCCAGCAGCTTAGCAGTAAGACAAGACGCGAACACCGGGGAGCTGTTTTTT. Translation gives CASSLAVRQDANTGELFF. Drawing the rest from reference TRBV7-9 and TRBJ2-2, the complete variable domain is DTGVSQNPRHKITKRGQNVTFRCDPISEHNRLYWYRQTLGQGPEFLTYFQNEAQLEKSRLLSDRFSAERPKGSFSTLEIQRTEQGDSAMYLCASSLAVRQDANTGELFFGEGSRLTVL.